The sequence of this TCR beta chain was determined in a study of regulatory T cells in long-lasting Graves disease. Findings and caveats of the study: Newly diagnosed patients shared about a thousand public clonotypes; persistent patients shared approximately 2,900.

The ends were cut back, 6 bases at V and 5 bases at J, with 10 bases in the middle. The germline V gene has CDR1 SNHLY and CDR2 FYNNEI. The CDR3 sequence is 12 residues long. This clonotype occurred many times. As yet, its antigen is unknown. As to time point: newly diagnosed GD, antithyroid drugs for less than 3 months. Making the TCR library involved RNA that had been extracted from PBMCs. Library construction for TCR beta used iRepertoire HTBI primers and Arm-PCR of CDR3 regions. MiXCR was run by TCRdb on the multiplex PCR reads, yielding one entry per CDR3 protein. The sample records a few hundred thousand distinct CDR3 sequences, roughly 17% being singletons. These same records also appear under a second study, on T cells in Graves' hyperthyroidism and ophthalmopathy. That source reports: Patients counted as stable if ophthalmopathy did not develop within 18 months. Uncontrolled infection, other autoimmune disease, pregnancy or lactation barred patients from enrollment.

Here the sequenced sample was peripheral blood mononuclear cells (PBMCs), taken at new diagnosis, from a patient treated with antithyroid drugs. The gene calls are TRBV2 and TRBJ2-5, with D hard to call. The sequence derives from a man aged 35 to 55 with Graves disease. CDR3 DNA: TGTGCCAGCAGCCTCCGCATGGAGACCCAGTACTTC. Translating gives CASSLRMETQYF.